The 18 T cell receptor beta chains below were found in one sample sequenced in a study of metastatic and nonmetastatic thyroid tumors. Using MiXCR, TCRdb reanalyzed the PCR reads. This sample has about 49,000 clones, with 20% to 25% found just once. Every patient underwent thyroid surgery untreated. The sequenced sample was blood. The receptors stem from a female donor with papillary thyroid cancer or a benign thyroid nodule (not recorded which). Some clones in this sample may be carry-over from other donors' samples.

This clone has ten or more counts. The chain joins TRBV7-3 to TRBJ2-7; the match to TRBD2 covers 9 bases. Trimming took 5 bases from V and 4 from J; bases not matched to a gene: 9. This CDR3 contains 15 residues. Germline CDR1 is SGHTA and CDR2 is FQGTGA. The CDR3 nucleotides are TGTGCCAGCAGCCAGCAGGCGGGAGGGACGTACGAGCAGTACTTC. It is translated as CASSQQAGGTYEQYF.

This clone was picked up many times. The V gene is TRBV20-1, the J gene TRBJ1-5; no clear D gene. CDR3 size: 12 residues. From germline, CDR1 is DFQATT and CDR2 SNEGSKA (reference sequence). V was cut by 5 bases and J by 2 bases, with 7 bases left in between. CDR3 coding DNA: TGCAGTGCTCTGAGTGGCAATCAGCCCCAGCATTTT. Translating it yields CSALSGNQPQHF.

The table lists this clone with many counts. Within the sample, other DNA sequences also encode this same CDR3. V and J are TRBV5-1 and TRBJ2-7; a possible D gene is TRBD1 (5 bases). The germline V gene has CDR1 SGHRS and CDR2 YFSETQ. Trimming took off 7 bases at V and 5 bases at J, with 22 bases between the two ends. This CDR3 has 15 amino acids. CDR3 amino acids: CASRLSSQGHHEQYF. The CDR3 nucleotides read TGCGCCAGCCGCCTATCTTCGCAGGGTCATCACGAGCAGTACTTC.

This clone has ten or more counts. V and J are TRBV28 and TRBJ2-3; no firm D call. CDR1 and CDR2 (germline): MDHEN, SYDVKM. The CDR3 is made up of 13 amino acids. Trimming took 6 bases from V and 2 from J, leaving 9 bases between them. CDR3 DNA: TGTGCCAGCAGGTGGCTCAACACAGATACGCAGTATTTT. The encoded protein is CASRWLNTDTQYF.

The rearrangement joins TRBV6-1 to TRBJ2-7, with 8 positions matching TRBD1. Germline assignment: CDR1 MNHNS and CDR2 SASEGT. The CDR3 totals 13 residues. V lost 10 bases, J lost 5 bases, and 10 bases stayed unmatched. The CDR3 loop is CATTGQGNNEQYF. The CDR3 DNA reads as TGTGCCACCACCGGACAGGGAAACAACGAGCAGTACTTC.

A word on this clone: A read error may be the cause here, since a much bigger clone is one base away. CDR3 bases: TGTGCCAGCAGCTCGCAACAGGGGATTAGCCAAGATACGCAGTATTTT. This sequence encodes CASSSQQGISQDTQYF. J is TRBJ2-3 and V is TRBV3-1, with 7 positions matching TRBD1. This CDR3 has 16 amino acids. Germline CDR1 LGHDT, CDR2 YNNKEL (reference sequence). V lost 5 bases, J lost 5 bases, and 13 bases stayed unmatched.

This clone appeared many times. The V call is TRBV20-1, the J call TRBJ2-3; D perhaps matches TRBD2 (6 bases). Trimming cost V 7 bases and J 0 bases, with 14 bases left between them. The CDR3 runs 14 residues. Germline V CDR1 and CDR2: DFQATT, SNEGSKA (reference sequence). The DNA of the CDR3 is TGCAGTGTCCCCTCCGGGACTAGCACAGATACGCAGTATTTT. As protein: CSVPSGTSTDTQYF.

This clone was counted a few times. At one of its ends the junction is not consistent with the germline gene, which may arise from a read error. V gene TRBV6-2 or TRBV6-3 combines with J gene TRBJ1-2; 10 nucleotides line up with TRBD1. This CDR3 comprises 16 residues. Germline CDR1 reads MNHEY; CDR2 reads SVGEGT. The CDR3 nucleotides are TGTGCGAGCAGTCCCCGTCCCGGGACAGGGGTCTATGTCTACACCTTC. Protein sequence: CASSPRPGTGVYVYTF.

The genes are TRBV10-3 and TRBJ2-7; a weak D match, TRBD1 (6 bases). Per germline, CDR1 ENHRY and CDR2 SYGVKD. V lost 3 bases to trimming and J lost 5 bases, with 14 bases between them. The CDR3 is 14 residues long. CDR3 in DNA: TGTGCCATCAGTGAAAGGGGGTTTACCAACGAGCAGTACTTC. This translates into CAISERGFTNEQYF.

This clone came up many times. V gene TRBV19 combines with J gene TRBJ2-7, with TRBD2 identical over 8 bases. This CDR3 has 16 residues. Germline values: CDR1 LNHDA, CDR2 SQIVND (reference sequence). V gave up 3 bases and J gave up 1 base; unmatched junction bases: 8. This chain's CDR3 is CASSIYAGGLSYEQYF. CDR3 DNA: TGTGCCAGTAGTATTTACGCGGGAGGCCTATCCTACGAGCAGTACTTC.

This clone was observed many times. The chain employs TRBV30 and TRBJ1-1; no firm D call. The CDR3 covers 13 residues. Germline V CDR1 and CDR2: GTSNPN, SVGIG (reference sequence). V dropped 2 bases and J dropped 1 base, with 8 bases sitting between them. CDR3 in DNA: TGTGCCTGGAGTCGGGGTTCGAACACTGAAGCTTTCTTT. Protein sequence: CAWSRGSNTEAFF.

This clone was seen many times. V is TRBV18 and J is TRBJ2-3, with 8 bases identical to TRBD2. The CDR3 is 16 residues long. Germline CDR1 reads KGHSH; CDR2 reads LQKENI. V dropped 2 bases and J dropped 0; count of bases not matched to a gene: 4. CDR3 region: CASSPIASGSTDTQYF. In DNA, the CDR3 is TGTGCCAGCTCACCAATAGCTAGCGGGAGCACAGATACGCAGTATTTT.

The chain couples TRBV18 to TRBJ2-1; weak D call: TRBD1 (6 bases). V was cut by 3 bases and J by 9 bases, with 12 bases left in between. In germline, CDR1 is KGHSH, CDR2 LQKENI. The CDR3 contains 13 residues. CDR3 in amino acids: CASSPLYRVEQFF. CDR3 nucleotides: TGTGCCAGCTCACCCCTGTACAGGGTTGAGCAGTTCTTC.

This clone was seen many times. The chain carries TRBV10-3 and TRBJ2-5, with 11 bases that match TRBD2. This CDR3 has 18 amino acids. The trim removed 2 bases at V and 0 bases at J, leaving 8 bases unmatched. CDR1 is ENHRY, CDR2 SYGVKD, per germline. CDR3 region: CAISEGLAGGRYQETQYF. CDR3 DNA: TGTGCCATCAGTGAGGGGCTAGCGGGAGGACGTTACCAAGAGACCCAGTACTTC.

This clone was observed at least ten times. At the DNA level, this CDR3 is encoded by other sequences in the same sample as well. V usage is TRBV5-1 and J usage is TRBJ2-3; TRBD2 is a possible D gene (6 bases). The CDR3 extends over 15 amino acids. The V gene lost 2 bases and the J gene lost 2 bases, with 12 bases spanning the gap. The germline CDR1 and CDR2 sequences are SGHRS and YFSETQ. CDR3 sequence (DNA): TGCGCCAGCAGCTTCGGGGGACCGACCACAGATACGCAGTATTTT. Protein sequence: CASSFGGPTTDTQYF.

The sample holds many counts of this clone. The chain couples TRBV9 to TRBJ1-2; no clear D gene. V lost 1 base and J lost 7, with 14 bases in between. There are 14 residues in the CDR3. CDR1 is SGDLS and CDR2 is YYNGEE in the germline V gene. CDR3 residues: CASSVMEDLGGYTF. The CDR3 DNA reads TGTGCCAGCAGCGTAATGGAGGACCTCGGTGGCTACACCTTC.

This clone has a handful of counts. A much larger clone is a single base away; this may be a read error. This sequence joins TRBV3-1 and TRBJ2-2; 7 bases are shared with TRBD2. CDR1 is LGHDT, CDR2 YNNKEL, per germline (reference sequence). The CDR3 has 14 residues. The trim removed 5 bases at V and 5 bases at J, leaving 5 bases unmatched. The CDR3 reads CASSFSGETGELFF. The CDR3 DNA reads TGTGCCAGCAGCTTCAGCGGGGAGACCGGGGAGCTGTTTTTT.

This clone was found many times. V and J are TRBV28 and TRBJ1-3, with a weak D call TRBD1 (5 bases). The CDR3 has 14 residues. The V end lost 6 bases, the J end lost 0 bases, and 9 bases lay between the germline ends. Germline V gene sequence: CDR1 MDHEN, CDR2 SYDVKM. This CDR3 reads CASRRDASGNTIYF. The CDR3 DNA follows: TGTGCCAGCAGGAGGGACGCCTCTGGAAACACCATATATTTT.